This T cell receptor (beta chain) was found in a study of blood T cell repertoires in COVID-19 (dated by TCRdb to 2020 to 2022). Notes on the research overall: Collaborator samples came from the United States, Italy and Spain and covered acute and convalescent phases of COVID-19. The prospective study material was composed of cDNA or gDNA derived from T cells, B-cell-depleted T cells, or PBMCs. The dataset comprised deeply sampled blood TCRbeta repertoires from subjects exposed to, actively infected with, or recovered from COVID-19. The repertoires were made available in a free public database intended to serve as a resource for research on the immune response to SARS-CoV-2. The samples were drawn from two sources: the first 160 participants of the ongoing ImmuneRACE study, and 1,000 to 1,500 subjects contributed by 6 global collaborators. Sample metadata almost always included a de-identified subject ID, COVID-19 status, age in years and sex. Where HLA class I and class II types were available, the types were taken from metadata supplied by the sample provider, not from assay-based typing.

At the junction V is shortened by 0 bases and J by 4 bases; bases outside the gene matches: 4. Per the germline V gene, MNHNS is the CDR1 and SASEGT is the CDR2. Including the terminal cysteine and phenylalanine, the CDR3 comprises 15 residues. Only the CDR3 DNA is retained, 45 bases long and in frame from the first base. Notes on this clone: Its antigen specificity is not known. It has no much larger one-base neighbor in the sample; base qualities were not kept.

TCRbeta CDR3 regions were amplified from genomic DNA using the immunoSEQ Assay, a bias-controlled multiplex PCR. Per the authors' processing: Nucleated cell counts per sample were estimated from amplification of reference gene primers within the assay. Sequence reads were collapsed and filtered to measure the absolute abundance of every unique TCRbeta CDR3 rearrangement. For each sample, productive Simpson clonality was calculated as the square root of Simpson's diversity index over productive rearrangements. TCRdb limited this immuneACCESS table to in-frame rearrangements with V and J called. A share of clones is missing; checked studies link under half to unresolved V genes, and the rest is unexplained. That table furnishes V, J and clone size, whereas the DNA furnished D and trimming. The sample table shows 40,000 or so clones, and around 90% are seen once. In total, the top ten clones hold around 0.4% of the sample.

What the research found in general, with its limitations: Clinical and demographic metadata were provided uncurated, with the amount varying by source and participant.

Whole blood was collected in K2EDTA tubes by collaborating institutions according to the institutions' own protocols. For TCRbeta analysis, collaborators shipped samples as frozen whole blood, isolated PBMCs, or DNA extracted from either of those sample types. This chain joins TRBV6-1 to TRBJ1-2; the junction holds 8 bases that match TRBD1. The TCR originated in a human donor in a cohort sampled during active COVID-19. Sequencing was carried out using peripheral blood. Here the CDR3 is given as CASSEALTGAYGYTF. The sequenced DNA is TGTGCCAGCAGTGAAGCACTGACAGGGGCCTATGGCTACACCTTC.